The entry below describes one T cell receptor (beta chain). Antigen unknown. The germline CDR1 and CDR2 sequences are LNHDA and SQIVND (reference sequence). V was shortened by 3 bases and J by 1 base, with 17 bases between the two germline ends. The CDR3 extends over 17 amino acids. The sample originates from a study of cytomegalovirus exposure and HLA in healthy donors. Primers included in the PCR were 60 Vbeta and 13 Jbeta primers. TCRdb's copy holds only in-frame clones and misses some; the assay was immunoSEQ multiplex PCR. The sample contains approximately 150,000 clones, around 82% of which appear only once. Study findings and constraints: Previous analysis showed most TCR beta V segments were productive about 90% or about 30% of the time. Further analysis was carried out later, and it showed several of the most significant clusters appearing linked to common viral pathogens. It was fewer than 200 TCR beta chains that were listed as cytomegalovirus-associated. Some V segments, TRBV6-2 and TRBV6-3 among them, were indistinguishable and were therefore excluded.

This TCR came from a female donor in good health and CMV-seronegative. The sequenced sample consisted of PBMCs. The chain carries TRBV19 and TRBJ2-3; tentatively, D is TRBD1 (6 bases). The chain's CDR3 is CASSITTGPWGTDTQYF. In DNA form, the CDR3 reads TGTGCCAGTAGTATTACTACAGGGCCGTGGGGCACAGATACGCAGTATTTT.